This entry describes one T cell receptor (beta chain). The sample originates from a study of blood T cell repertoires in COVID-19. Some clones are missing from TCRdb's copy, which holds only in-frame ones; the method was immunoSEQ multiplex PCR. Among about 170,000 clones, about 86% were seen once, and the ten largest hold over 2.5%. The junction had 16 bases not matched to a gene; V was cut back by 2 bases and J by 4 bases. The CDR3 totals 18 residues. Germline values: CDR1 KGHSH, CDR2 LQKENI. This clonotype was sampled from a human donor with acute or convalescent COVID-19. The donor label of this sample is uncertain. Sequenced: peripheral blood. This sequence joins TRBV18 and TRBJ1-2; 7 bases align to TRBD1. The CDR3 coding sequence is TGTGCCAGCTCACCAACCAAGGGGGCGCCGGCGTCCCGCTATGGCTACACCTTC. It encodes CASSPTKGAPASRYGYTF. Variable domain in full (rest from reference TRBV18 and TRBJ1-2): NAGVMQNPRHLVRRRGQEARLRCSPMKGHSHVYWYRQLPEEGLKFMVYLQKENIIDESGMPKERFSAEFPKEGPSILRIQQVVRGDSAAYFCASSPTKGAPASRYGYTFGSGTRLTVV.